Following are 9 T cell receptor beta chains from one sample sequenced in a study of beta chain features in type 1 diabetes. Findings and caveats of the study: In all four CD4+ subsets, TCRB CDR3 length was significantly, moderately reduced in type 1 diabetes.

For these receptors, no antigen is known. Investigators reverse transcribed all isolated RNA, so they sequenced expressed TCRB transcripts. Profiling relied on immunoSEQ multiplex PCR, and the TCRdb table lists in-frame clones only, not all of them. Of around 40,000 clones detected, roughly 70% appear once; the ten largest clones hold approximately 1.6%. Sequenced material: Tregs from blood. The receptors were sampled from a man younger than 40 with type 1 diabetes. Some clones in this sample may be carry-over from other donors' samples.

The chain has TRBV7-2 and TRBJ2-1; D is perhaps TRBD1 (5 bases). Germline V gene data show CDR1 as SGHTA and CDR2 as FQGNSA. The CDR3 covers 12 residues. V gave up 6 bases and J gave up 10 bases, with 13 bases separating them. CDR3 sequence reads: CASSQGLGEQFF. CDR3 DNA sequence: TGTGCCAGCAGTCAGGGTCTGGGGGAGCAGTTCTTC.

The rearrangement uses TRBV30 and TRBJ1-1; D is possibly TRBD1 (5 bases). The V end lost 8 bases, the J end lost 4 bases, and 17 bases lay between the germline ends. Germline CDR1 GTSNPN, CDR2 SVGIG (reference sequence). The CDR3 runs to 13 residues. In DNA, the CDR3 is TGTGCCGCGACCGGGGGGTCCGGCACTGAAGCTTTCTTT. As protein: CAATGGSGTEAFF.

Only a few counts were recorded for this clone. J is TRBJ1-2 and V is TRBV19; a possible D gene is TRBD1 (5 bases). V gave up 7 bases and J gave up 7 bases, with 13 bases separating them. Looked up from germline, CDR1 is LNHDA and CDR2 is SQIVND (reference sequence). This CDR3 is 12 amino acids long. This CDR3 reads CASTAGRTGYTF. Here the CDR3 DNA reads TGTGCCAGTACGGCAGGGAGGACTGGCTACACCTTC. Full variable domain (remainder filled in from reference TRBV19 and TRBJ1-2): DGGITQSPKYLFRKEGQNVTLSCEQNLNHDAMYWYRQDPGQGLRLIYYSQIVNDFQKGDIAEGYSVSREKKESFPLTVTSAQKNPTAFYLCASTAGRTGYTFGSGTRLTVV.

In its sample, this clone was seen a few times. J is TRBJ2-1 and V is TRBV5-1, with D perhaps matching TRBD1 (5 bases). The germline V gene has CDR1 SGHRS and CDR2 YFSETQ. The germline V and J ends were trimmed by 0 bases and 0 bases, with 10 bases remaining between them. The CDR3 is 16 residues long. The CDR3 bases are TGCGCCAGCAGCTTGGAAGGGGCTTCCTCCTACAATGAGCAGTTCTTC. Translating gives CASSLEGASSYNEQFF. Complete variable domain (other parts from reference TRBV5-1 and TRBJ2-1): KAGVTQTPRYLIKTRGQQVTLSCSPISGHRSVSWYQQTPGQGLQFLFEYFSETQRNKGNFPGRFSGRQFSNSRSEMNVSTLELGDSALYLCASSLEGASSYNEQFFGPGTRLTVL.

J is TRBJ1-1 and V is TRBV6-6; unclear D gene. This CDR3 is built from 11 residues. Germline loops: CDR1 MNHNY, CDR2 SVGAGI (reference sequence). V lost 2 bases and J 8 bases, leaving 6 bases between the germline ends. CDR3 residues: CASSYVREAFF. The CDR3 region has the DNA TGTGCCAGCAGTTACGTCCGGGAAGCTTTCTTT.

The J gene is TRBJ1-4, the V gene TRBV6-1; 9 nucleotides agree with TRBD1. The V gene's germline CDR1 is MNHNS and CDR2 SASEGT. Trimming at V came to 7 bases and at J to 8 bases, leaving 8 bases not matched to a gene. The CDR3 is made up of 14 amino acids. For the CDR3, the DNA is TGTGCCAGCAATCAGGACAGGGGAAACGAAAAACTGTTTTTT. As protein: CASNQDRGNEKLFF.

The chain has TRBV7-2 and TRBJ2-5; 7 positions match TRBD2. This CDR3 contains 15 residues. Germline CDR1 reads SGHTA; CDR2 reads FQGNSA. After removal of 5 bases from V and 7 bases from J, the junction contained 13 bases not matched to a gene. The CDR3 spells CASSTQPGGGGTQYF. For the CDR3, the DNA is TGTGCCAGCAGCACCCAACCCGGCGGGGGAGGGACCCAGTACTTC. Using reference TRBV7-2 and TRBJ2-5 for the parts outside the CDR3, the full variable domain is GAGVSQSPSNKVTEKGKDVELRCDPISGHTALYWYRQSLGQGLEFLIYFQGNSAPDKSGLPSDRFSAERTGGSVSTLTIQRTQQEDSAVYLCASSTQPGGGGTQYFGPGTRLLVL.

V and J are TRBV25-1 and TRBJ1-5; 7 bases align to TRBD1. V was clipped by 8 bases and J by 4 bases; unmatched bases: 5. CDR1 MGHDK and CDR2 SYGVNS come from the germline V gene. CDR3 size: 13 residues. CDR3 DNA sequence: TGTGCCAGCGCAGCAGGGGGTAATCAGCCCCAGCATTTT. It encodes CASAAGGNQPQHF. Using reference TRBV25-1 and TRBJ1-5 for the parts outside the CDR3, the full variable domain is EADIYQTPRYLVIGTGKKITLECSQTMGHDKMYWYQQDPGMELHLIHYSYGVNSTEKGDLSSESTVSRIRTEHFPLTLESARPSHTSQYLCASAAGGNQPQHFGDGTRLSIL.

By frequency in the sample, this clone is medium-sized. One junction end does not reproduce the germline sequence, and a read error may be involved. V usage is TRBV2 and J usage is TRBJ1-6; 9 bases are a match to TRBD1. Germline V gene sequence: CDR1 SNHLY, CDR2 FYNNEI. This CDR3 is 14 amino acids long. CDR3 DNA sequence: TGTGCCAGCAGAGAAGGGACAGGGAGCTCACCCCTCCACTTT. Translating gives CASREGTGSSPLHF.